A single sample is the source of the 22 T cell receptor beta chains below, sequenced in a study of blood T cell repertoires in COVID-19. TCRdb keeps only in-frame clones here, not all; method: immunoSEQ multiplex PCR. The table lists under 300,000 clones, just under 85% of them singletons, with about 4% in the top ten. What was sequenced was peripheral blood. These receptors came from a middle-aged man with acute or convalescent COVID-19.

The genes are TRBV28 and TRBJ2-5, with a weak D call TRBD1 (6 bases). This CDR3 comprises 13 residues. Germline V gives CDR1 MDHEN, CDR2 SYDVKM. The V gene lost 7 bases and the J gene lost 3 bases, with 12 bases spanning the gap. CDR3 sequence reads: CASNLQGEETQYF. CDR3 nucleotides: TGTGCCAGCAACCTACAGGGAGAAGAGACCCAGTACTTC. The whole variable domain, filled in from reference TRBV28 and TRBJ2-5, reads DVKVTQSSRYLVKRTGEKVFLECVQDMDHENMFWYRQDPGLGLRLIYFSYDVKMKEKGDIPEGYSVSREKKERFSLILESASTNQTSMYLCASNLQGEETQYFGPGTRLLVL.

This clone showed up just once. This chain connects TRBV16 to TRBJ2-7, with D perhaps matching TRBD1 (5 bases). V was cut by 2 bases and J by 3 bases, with 11 bases left in between. This CDR3 is built from 14 residues. Germline V CDR1 and CDR2: KGHSY, FQNENV. The CDR3 reads CASSQGFQGYEQYF. The CDR3 region has the DNA TGTGCCAGCAGCCAAGGGTTTCAGGGCTACGAGCAGTACTTC.

J is TRBJ2-3 and V is TRBV5-6, with no clear D. V was cut by 4 bases and J by 6 bases, with 6 bases left in between. This CDR3 has 11 residues. Germline loops: CDR1 SGHDT, CDR2 YYEEEE. CDR3 in amino acids: CASSIRDTQYF. The CDR3 DNA reads as TGTGCCAGCAGCATACGGGATACGCAGTATTTT.

Here the CDR3 reads CASSAVSGGYNEQFF. The CDR3 DNA reads as TGTGCCAGCAGCGCCGTCAGCGGGGGTTACAATGAGCAGTTCTTC. The V gene is TRBV3-1 (or the pseudogene TRBV3-2), the J gene TRBJ2-1; 8 nucleotides line up with TRBD2. The CDR3 totals 15 residues. The trim removed 5 bases at V and 4 bases at J, leaving 7 bases unmatched. CDR1 is LGHDT and CDR2 is YNNKEL in the germline V gene (reference sequence).

This clone was recorded only once. The chain recombines TRBV6-5 with TRBJ1-4, with a tentative D call TRBD1 (6 bases). The ends were cut back, 7 bases at V and 8 bases at J, with 11 bases in the middle. Looked up from germline, CDR1 is MNHEY and CDR2 is SVGAGI. The length of the CDR3 is 12 residues. CDR3 loop: CASTGQLEKLFF. Written as DNA, the CDR3 is TGTGCCAGCACAGGACAGCTCGAAAAACTGTTTTTT.

This clone has just one count. The chain combines TRBV25-1 with TRBJ2-7, with D hard to call. The CDR3 has 11 residues. V was trimmed by 2 bases and J by 3 bases, leaving 2 bases between them. Germline V gives CDR1 MGHDK, CDR2 SYGVNS. CDR3 nucleotide sequence: TGTGCCAGCAGTGAACGCTACGAGCAGTACTTC. The encoded protein is CASSERYEQYF.

The rearrangement joins TRBV27 to TRBJ1-1, with TRBD1 as a possible D gene (6 bases). Germline assignment: CDR1 MNHEY and CDR2 SMNVEV (reference sequence). Trimming pared 8 bases from V and 10 bases from J, leaving 17 bases between. This CDR3 comprises 12 residues. The CDR3, as DNA: TGTGCCAGCCATTCGGACAGCGAGGTAGCTTTCTTT. It is translated as CASHSDSEVAFF.

The J gene is TRBJ2-2, the V gene TRBV5-4, with 8 bases matching TRBD2. J lost 0 bases, V lost 3 bases, and 1 base had no gene match. The length of the CDR3 is 15 residues. CDR1 SGHNT and CDR2 YYREEE come from the germline V gene (reference sequence). CDR3 sequence reads: CASSSLAANTGELFF. The CDR3, as DNA: TGTGCCAGCAGCTCACTAGCGGCGAACACCGGGGAGCTGTTTTTT.

The V gene is TRBV6-5, the J gene TRBJ2-7; 8 nucleotides agree with TRBD2. CDR1 is MNHEY and CDR2 is SVGAGI in the germline V gene. The CDR3 loop spans 15 amino acids. The J segment lost 5 bases and the V segment lost 2 bases, leaving 8 bases of the junction unmatched. CDR3 protein: CASSYGSGGLDEQYF. The CDR3 bases are TGTGCCAGCAGTTACGGAAGCGGGGGCTTGGACGAGCAGTACTTC.

This clone came up a few times. The chain has TRBV13 and TRBJ2-2, with TRBD2 matching over 12 bases. V gave up 5 bases and J gave up 2 bases; unmatched junction bases: 15. Germline V gene data show CDR1 as PRHDT and CDR2 as FYEKMQ (reference sequence). The CDR3 runs to 20 residues. The CDR3 protein is CASSPGLEETSGGNTGELFF. The CDR3 nucleotides read TGTGCCAGCAGCCCCGGTTTGGAGGAGACTAGCGGGGGCAACACCGGGGAGCTGTTTTTT.

The V call is TRBV7-9, the J call TRBJ2-1; D gene uncertain. This CDR3 has 14 residues. Trimming took 0 bases from V and 9 from J, leaving 12 bases between them. The germline V gene encodes CDR1 SEHNR and CDR2 FQNEAQ (reference sequence). As DNA, the CDR3 is TGTGCCAGCAGCTTAGCGTCCTCGGTCGGTGAGCAGTTCTTC. Amino acids: CASSLASSVGEQFF.

This clone came up once. This chain joins TRBV6-5 and TRBJ2-2; 7 bases align to TRBD2. The V segment lost 8 bases and the J segment 3 bases; nucleotides outside the gene matches: 6. This CDR3 region has 14 residues. CDR1 and CDR2 from the germline V gene are MNHEY and SVGAGI. The DNA of the CDR3 is TGTGCCAGCCTAGCGGAAGTGTACACCGGGGAGCTGTTTTTT. Protein sequence: CASLAEVYTGELFF.

This sequence joins TRBV6-5 and TRBJ2-7; 9 bases agree with TRBD2. This CDR3 is built from 15 residues. Per the germline V gene, CDR1 is MNHEY and CDR2 is SVGAGI. The V and J ends lost 6 bases and 6 bases, in that order; junction bases with no gene match: 12. CDR3 nucleotides: TGTGCCAGCAGCACTCACGCTGGTAGCGGGGGCGAGCAGTACTTC. Translation: CASSTHAGSGGEQYF.

This chain links TRBV2 with TRBJ2-5, with D possibly matching TRBD1 (6 bases). Germline CDR1 SNHLY, CDR2 FYNNEI. The V end was cut by 6 bases, the J end by 5 bases, with 7 bases between. This CDR3 is 11 amino acids long. CDR3 protein: CASSDRETQYF. For the CDR3, the DNA is TGTGCCAGCAGCGACAGGGAGACCCAGTACTTC. The whole variable domain, filled in from reference TRBV2 and TRBJ2-5, reads EPEVTQTPSHQVTQMGQEVILRCVPISNHLYFYWYRQILGQKVEFLVSFYNNEISEKSEIFDDQFSVERPDGSNFTLKIRSTKLEDSAMYFCASSDRETQYFGPGTRLLVL.

The V gene is TRBV3-1 (or the pseudogene TRBV3-2), the J gene TRBJ2-1; possibly TRBD2 for D (6 bases). Per germline, CDR1 LGHDT and CDR2 YNNKEL (reference sequence). The CDR3 is made up of 20 amino acids. Trimming shortened V by 6 bases and J by 0 bases, and 27 bases separated the two germline ends. CDR3 region: CASRSRFGTETTSSYNEQFF. DNA for the CDR3: TGTGCCAGCAGGTCCCGGTTTGGCACCGAAACGACTAGCTCCTACAATGAGCAGTTCTTC.

As regards this clone: At one end, the junction sequence differs from germline, possibly due to a read error. The same CDR3 arises from other DNA sequences in this sample as well. This sequence joins TRBV10-1 and TRBJ2-1; TRBD2 matches 8 bases. The V gene's germline CDR1 is WNHNN and CDR2 SYGVQD (reference sequence). This CDR3 has 15 residues. CDR3 residues: CASSVDGRGYNEQFF. For the CDR3, the DNA is TGCGCTAGCAGTGTTGACGGGAGGGGATACAATGAGCAGTTCTTC.

The V and J genes are TRBV3-1 (or the pseudogene TRBV3-2) and TRBJ2-1, with TRBD2 matching over 7 bases. Trimming took 1 base from V and 4 from J; bases not matched to a gene: 10. The CDR3 contains 17 residues. CDR1 and CDR2 from the germline V gene are LGHDT and YNNKEL (reference sequence). The CDR3 sequence is CASSQGIGRGKYNEQFF. The CDR3 region has the DNA TGTGCCAGCAGCCAAGGAATTGGGCGGGGGAAATACAATGAGCAGTTCTTC.

V is TRBV12-2 and J is TRBJ2-7; the table's D call, TRBD2, has no DNA check behind it. TRBV12-2 constitutes a pseudogene. The CDR3 spans 13 residues. The CDR3 reads CASLRTLTYEQYF. The CDR3 DNA is TGTGCAAGTCTCAGGACTCTAACCTACGAGCAGTACTTC.

V is TRBV11-2 and J is TRBJ2-7; weak D call: TRBD1 (6 bases). The CDR3 covers 15 residues. Germline CDR1 SGHAT, CDR2 FQNNGV. Trimming pared 2 bases from V and 0 bases from J, leaving 11 bases between. CDR3 bases: TGTGCCAGCAGCTTAACAACAGGGAGCTCCTACGAGCAGTACTTC. Translated: CASSLTTGSSYEQYF.

The V gene is TRBV7-9, the J gene TRBJ1-4; a weak D match, TRBD1 (5 bases). Germline values: CDR1 SEHNR, CDR2 FQNEAQ (reference sequence). Trimming left V 3 bases short and J 8 bases short, with 13 bases between. CDR3 length: 14 amino acids. The CDR3 sequence is CASSFGGYGEKLFF. In DNA, the CDR3 is TGTGCCAGCAGCTTCGGGGGTTATGGGGAAAAACTGTTTTTT.

In DNA, the CDR3 is TGTGCCAGCAACCGGGACACCGGCCGTAACTATGGCTACACCTTC. Its translation: CASNRDTGRNYGYTF. The chain carries TRBV6-6 and TRBJ1-2, with D perhaps matching TRBD1 (6 bases). The V end lost 7 bases, the J end lost 1 base, and 16 bases lay between the germline ends. The germline V gene encodes CDR1 MNHNY and CDR2 SVGAGI (reference sequence). The CDR3 totals 15 residues.

V and J are TRBV9 and TRBJ2-5; 13 positions match TRBD2. Germline loops: CDR1 SGDLS, CDR2 YYNGEE. The trim removed 3 bases at V and 4 bases at J, leaving 3 bases unmatched. The CDR3 contains 15 residues. CDR3 DNA: TGTGCCAGCAGCGGCGGACTAGCGGGAGTAGAGACCCAGTACTTC. Translation gives CASSGGLAGVETQYF.